This T cell receptor (beta chain) was captured by sequencing in a study of blood T cell repertoires in COVID-19. Study details: COVID-19 samples from acute and convalescent phases originated in the United States, Italy and Spain. Sample material is recorded as cDNA or gDNA derived from T cells, B-cell-depleted T cells, or PBMCs.

The authors' processing: Estimation of nucleated cell counts was performed using reference gene primer amplification. Here immunoSEQ multiplex PCR was the method, and the copy in TCRdb shows in-frame clones only, minus some. V and J calls and clone size are those listed in that table; D and trimming were worked out from the DNA. Of more than 65,000 clones in the sample, less than 90% are singletons; the top ten hold less than 6%. The CDR3 totals 16 residues. Germline V gives CDR1 KGHSH, CDR2 LQKENI. V was shortened by 3 bases and J by 6 bases, with 18 bases between the two germline ends. The chain employs TRBV18 and TRBJ1-5; no reliable D call. This clonotype originated in a man aged 60 to 75 with active or convalescent COVID-19. Input material: peripheral blood. The CDR3 DNA reads as TGTGCCAGCTCACCCAACCTGTGGGTAGAGGGTCAGCCCCAGCATTTT. Protein product: CASSPNLWVEGQPQHF. The entire variable domain, with the rest obtained from reference TRBV18 and TRBJ1-5, is as follows: NAGVMQNPRHLVRRRGQEARLRCSPMKGHSHVYWYRQLPEEGLKFMVYLQKENIIDESGMPKERFSAEFPKEGPSILRIQQVVRGDSAAYFCASSPNLWVEGQPQHFGDGTRLSIL.